Below, 29 T cell receptor beta chains from the same sample are listed, as sequenced in a study of response to subunit inactivated influenza vaccine. TCRdb passed the RT-PCR reads through MiXCR, listing each CDR3 protein once. This sample has more than 250,000 distinct CDR3 sequences, with 20% to 25% found just once. This specimen consisted of PBMCs from blood, obtained about 19 months after vaccination. These receptors were taken from a man between 50 and 75 years old who received an inactivated influenza vaccine.

This clonotype was picked up a small number of times. The chain carries TRBV20-1 and TRBJ2-1; D possibly corresponds to TRBD2 (5 bases). This CDR3 spans 14 amino acids. V was cut by 5 bases and J by 2 bases, with 13 bases left in between. Germline-derived CDR1 and CDR2 are DFQATT and SNEGSKA (reference sequence). For the CDR3, the DNA is TGCAGTGCTTGGGAGCTGGAAACCTACAATGAGCAGTTCTTC. It is translated as CSAWELETYNEQFF.

The rearrangement uses TRBV29-1 and TRBJ2-2; weak D call: TRBD1 (5 bases). The CDR3 is 11 residues long. V dropped 6 bases and J dropped 6 bases, with 8 bases sitting between them. Per germline, CDR1 SQVTM and CDR2 ANQGSEA. This CDR3 is CSVTGAGELFF. The CDR3 DNA is TGCAGCGTCACAGGAGCCGGGGAGCTGTTTTTT.

This clonotype was seen only a few times. This chain links TRBV20-1 with TRBJ1-6, with D perhaps TRBD1 (6 bases). Germline V gives CDR1 DFQATT, CDR2 SNEGSKA (reference sequence). CDR3 length: 13 amino acids. V was trimmed by 4 bases and J by 5 bases, leaving 9 bases between them. CDR3 nucleotide sequence: TGCAGTGCTACGGCAGGGGATAATTCACCCCTCCACTTT. Its translation: CSATAGDNSPLHF.

This clonotype was recorded at least ten times. J is TRBJ2-5 and V is TRBV7-2; D is possibly TRBD1 (5 bases). The germline gives CDR1 SGHTA, CDR2 FQGNSA. CDR3 length: 14 amino acids. V shed 4 bases and J shed 4 bases, with 13 bases lying between them. The CDR3 loop reads CASSSDSRPETQYF. The CDR3 nucleotides read TGTGCCAGCAGCTCCGACAGCCGTCCAGAGACCCAGTACTTC.

The V and J genes are TRBV10-3 and TRBJ2-4; D ambiguous. Germline V gene data show CDR1 as ENHRY and CDR2 as SYGVKD. This CDR3 region has 15 residues. V lost 2 bases and J lost 10, with 18 bases in between. The CDR3 DNA is TGTGCCATCAGTGAGGATTCAGGCCAGCATCGGATTCAGTACTTC. It is translated as CAISEDSGQHRIQYF.

This clonotype was seen at least ten times. The chain links TRBV28 to TRBJ1-5, with TRBD1 matching 7 bases. The germline CDR1 and CDR2 sequences are MDHEN and SYDVKM. CDR3 length: 15 residues. Losses at the gene ends were 5 bases for V and 1 base for J; bases not matched to a gene: 5. CDR3 protein: CASSSHRGSNQPQHF. The CDR3 DNA sequence: TGTGCCAGCAGTAGTCACAGGGGAAGCAATCAGCCCCAGCATTTT. The variable domain in full, completed from reference TRBV28 and TRBJ1-5, reads DVKVTQSSRYLVKRTGEKVFLECVQDMDHENMFWYRQDPGLGLRLIYFSYDVKMKEKGDIPEGYSVSREKKERFSLILESASTNQTSMYLCASSSHRGSNQPQHFGDGTRLSIL.

The CDR3: CSAFSGGIYNEQFF. The CDR3 DNA follows: TGCAGTGCTTTTAGCGGGGGGATCTACAATGAGCAGTTCTTC. The chain recombines TRBV20-1 with TRBJ2-1, with 10 bases aligning to TRBD2. Per the germline V gene, CDR1 is DFQATT and CDR2 is SNEGSKA (reference sequence). The CDR3 extends over 14 amino acids. J gave up 3 bases and V 5 bases, and 4 bases lay outside the gene matches.

The V call is TRBV29-1, the J call TRBJ2-7; TRBD2 agrees at 9 bases. Germline CDR1 reads SQVTM; CDR2 reads ANQGSEA. The V segment lost 6 bases and the J segment 2 bases; nucleotides outside the gene matches: 11. CDR3 length equals 15 residues. The CDR3 DNA reads TGCAGCGTGCGAGGACTAGCGCTAAACCCCTACGAGCAGTACTTC. It encodes CSVRGLALNPYEQYF.

This clonotype was counted a few times. This chain links TRBV24-1 with TRBJ1-2, with D possibly being TRBD1 (6 bases). Looked up from germline, CDR1 is KGHDR and CDR2 is SFDVKD. The CDR3 runs 14 residues. V lost 3 bases and J 5 bases, leaving 12 bases between the germline ends. The CDR3 DNA reads as TGTGCCACCAGTGATCCCGCAGGGGCTTATGGCTACACCTTC. Amino acids: CATSDPAGAYGYTF.

V usage is TRBV6-1 and J usage is TRBJ2-1; 9 nucleotides align to TRBD2. The CDR3 contains 16 residues. Trimming removed 5 bases from V and 5 bases from J; junction bases left unmatched: 10. CDR1 MNHNS and CDR2 SASEGT come from the germline V gene. The CDR3 is CASSPGPGLANNEQFF. The CDR3 DNA sequence: TGTGCCAGCAGTCCCGGCCCGGGACTAGCAAACAATGAGCAGTTCTTC.

The chain couples TRBV5-1 to TRBJ2-7, with TRBD2 identical over 8 bases. The V segment lost 2 bases and the J segment 3 bases; nucleotides outside the gene matches: 4. CDR3 length equals 14 residues. From germline, CDR1 is SGHRS and CDR2 YFSETQ. CDR3 coding DNA: TGCGCCAGCAGCTTACGGGGGGGCATCTACGAGCAGTACTTC. This gives the protein CASSLRGGIYEQYF.

In this sample, this clonotype turned up many times. J is TRBJ1-1 and V is TRBV11-2; possibly TRBD1 for D (6 bases). This CDR3 is built from 17 residues. CDR1 and CDR2 (germline): SGHAT, FQNNGV. V dropped 5 bases and J dropped 5 bases, with 24 bases sitting between them. CDR3 nucleotides: TGTGCCAGCAGCCTCACCAACAACCCAGGGGTCGGGACTGAAGCTTTCTTT. Translated, it gives CASSLTNNPGVGTEAFF. Full variable domain (remainder filled in from reference TRBV11-2 and TRBJ1-1): EAGVAQSPRYKIIEKRQSVAFWCNPISGHATLYWYQQILGQGPKLLIQFQNNGVVDDSQLPKDRFSAERLKGVDSTLKIQPAKLEDSAVYLCASSLTNNPGVGTEAFFGQGTRLTVV.

The V gene is TRBV15, the J gene TRBJ2-7; 10 nucleotides line up with TRBD2. The CDR3 has 16 residues. The V gene end was trimmed by 1 base and the J gene end by 1 base; junction bases not matched to a gene: 4. Germline CDR1 LNHNV, CDR2 YYDKDF (reference sequence). CDR3 nucleotide sequence: TGTGCCACCAGCAGAGCGACACTAGCGGGATCCTACGAGCAGTACTTC. Translating gives CATSRATLAGSYEQYF.

The chain combines TRBV11-2 with TRBJ2-4; 8 nucleotides align to TRBD2. In germline, CDR1 is SGHAT, CDR2 FQNNGV. CDR3 length: 17 residues. Losses at the gene ends were 7 bases for V and 2 bases for J; bases not matched to a gene: 13. CDR3 bases: TGTGCCAGCACCCTCCTAGTCCGGGAGGGGACCAAAAACATTCAGTACTTC. Translated, it gives CASTLLVREGTKNIQYF.

This clonotype was seen only a few times. The J gene is TRBJ1-1, the V gene TRBV27; D ambiguous. CDR3 size: 18 residues. Germline V gene lookup returns CDR1 MNHEY and CDR2 SMNVEV (reference sequence). V lost 4 bases and J 0 bases, leaving 21 bases between the germline ends. The CDR3 bases are TGTGCCAGCAGTTACACCGAAGTTGACCCTACAGTGAACACTGAAGCTTTCTTT. Translation gives CASSYTEVDPTVNTEAFF.

This clonotype was found a few times. This chain's CDR3 is CSARDVSRTGPTDTQYF. For the CDR3, the DNA is TGCAGTGCTAGAGATGTGTCTCGGACAGGGCCCACAGATACGCAGTATTTT. The chain has TRBV20-1 and TRBJ2-3; 8 nucleotides line up with TRBD1. The CDR3 spans 17 residues. CDR1 and CDR2 from the germline V gene are DFQATT and SNEGSKA (reference sequence). V dropped 0 bases and J dropped 2; count of bases not matched to a gene: 10.

The chain is built from TRBV19 and TRBJ1-6, with D maybe TRBD1 (5 bases). CDR3 length: 16 amino acids. In germline, CDR1 is LNHDA, CDR2 SQIVND (reference sequence). Trimming took 2 bases from V and 6 from J, leaving 14 bases between them. CDR3 amino acids: CASSIQPGAGNSPLHF. CDR3 DNA: TGTGCCAGTAGTATACAGCCCGGGGCGGGTAATTCACCCCTCCACTTT.

The chain carries TRBV28 and TRBJ2-2, with D possibly being TRBD1 (6 bases). This CDR3 spans 13 amino acids. Trimming stripped 7 bases from V and 6 bases from J, with 12 bases between. The germline V gene encodes CDR1 MDHEN and CDR2 SYDVKM. The CDR3 DNA sequence: TGTGCCAGCACTCTATCAGGGGCCGGGGAGCTGTTTTTT. This translates into CASTLSGAGELFF.

This clonotype was seen repeatedly, ten times or more. The CDR3 region is CAWSVTFSDTQYF. The CDR3 DNA sequence: TGTGCCTGGAGTGTAACGTTCTCAGATACGCAGTATTTT. The rearrangement joins TRBV30 to TRBJ2-3, with unresolved D. The CDR3 consists of 13 residues. The V and J ends lost 0 bases and 4 bases respectively, with 8 bases between them. CDR1 is GTSNPN and CDR2 is SVGIG in the germline V gene (reference sequence).

V is TRBV7-9 and J is TRBJ2-1; a possible D gene is TRBD1 (6 bases). The V end was cut by 0 bases, the J end by 0 bases, with 6 bases between. CDR3 length: 15 amino acids. Germline CDR1 is SEHNR and CDR2 is FQNEAQ (reference sequence). DNA of the CDR3: TGTGCCAGCAGCTTAGCGGGGGCCTCCTACAATGAGCAGTTCTTC. Translating it yields CASSLAGASYNEQFF.

V and J are TRBV6-2 or TRBV6-3 and TRBJ1-1; no clear D. The V end was cut by 7 bases, the J end by 1 base, with 16 bases between. The CDR3 covers 15 residues. Germline loops: CDR1 MNHEY, CDR2 SVGEGT. CDR3 protein: CASTISGSRNTEAFF. The DNA for the CDR3 is TGTGCCAGCACGATATCGGGCAGTCGGAACACTGAAGCTTTCTTT.

This clonotype was counted a few times. The chain couples TRBV18 to TRBJ1-1, with D perhaps TRBD1 (6 bases). From germline, CDR1 is KGHSH and CDR2 LQKENI. V lost 6 bases and J 0 bases, leaving 17 bases between the germline ends. The CDR3 covers 16 residues. As DNA, the CDR3 is TGTGCCAGCTCGCGTGCTCGGGACACGATGAACACTGAAGCTTTCTTT. It specifies CASSRARDTMNTEAFF. The full variable domain, rest sourced from reference TRBV18 and TRBJ1-1, is NAGVMQNPRHLVRRRGQEARLRCSPMKGHSHVYWYRQLPEEGLKFMVYLQKENIIDESGMPKERFSAEFPKEGPSILRIQQVVRGDSAAYFCASSRARDTMNTEAFFGQGTRLTVV.

The sample holds a few counts of this clonotype. J is TRBJ1-5 and V is TRBV5-5; D is ambiguous. This CDR3 is built from 14 residues. V was cut by 0 bases and J by 4 bases, with 8 bases left in between. CDR1 and CDR2 from the germline V gene are SGHKS and YYEKEE (reference sequence). Here the CDR3 DNA reads TGTGCCAGCAGCTTGGCTATGGTGAATCAGCCCCAGCATTTT. Its protein product is CASSLAMVNQPQHF.

This chain connects TRBV6-5 to TRBJ1-4; D uncertain. Germline V gene sequence: CDR1 MNHEY, CDR2 SVGAGI. This CDR3 has 16 amino acids. The V and J ends lost 1 base and 7 bases respectively, with 16 bases between them. The CDR3 DNA is TGTGCCAGCAGTTACTACTTTGGCCGGATTGGTGAAAAACTGTTTTTT. It specifies CASSYYFGRIGEKLFF.

This clonotype was seen a handful of times. The chain joins TRBV29-1 to TRBJ2-7; TRBD2 matches 8 bases. V lost 4 bases, J lost 4 bases, and 3 bases stayed unmatched. CDR3 size: 12 residues. Germline CDR1 and CDR2: SQVTM and ANQGSEA. The CDR3 bases are TGCAGCGTTGGTGGACTAGCTTACGAGCAGTACTTC. This translates into CSVGGLAYEQYF.

At least ten counts were recorded for this clonotype. The chain employs TRBV15 and TRBJ1-4, with D unresolved. Trimming removed 0 bases at V and 8 bases at J, with 22 bases between. This CDR3 spans 18 amino acids. Germline-derived CDR1 and CDR2 are LNHNV and YYDKDF (reference sequence). The CDR3 DNA reads TGTGCCACCAGCAGAGATAGTTTATTGAGGCTCGGGGAAGAAAAACTGTTTTTT. This gives the protein CATSRDSLLRLGEEKLFF. Supplemented by reference TRBV15 and TRBJ1-4, the full variable domain reads DAMVIQNPRYQVTQFGKPVTLSCSQTLNHNVMYWYQQKSSQAPKLLFHYYDKDFNNEADTPDNFQSRRPNTSFCFLDIRSPGLGDTAMYLCATSRDSLLRLGEEKLFFGSGTQLSVL.

This chain connects TRBV11-3 to TRBJ2-3, with D possibly being TRBD1 (5 bases). Looked up from germline, CDR1 is SGHNT and CDR2 is YENEEA. With 4 bases removed from V and 1 base from J, the gap between germline ends came to 12 bases. The CDR3 covers 15 residues. As DNA, the CDR3 is TGTGCCAGCAGCTCAGGGCGGTTTGGCACAGATACGCAGTATTTT. Translation gives CASSSGRFGTDTQYF.

This clonotype has ten or more counts. The gene calls are TRBV9 and TRBJ1-5; D may be TRBD1 (5 bases). The CDR3 loop spans 15 amino acids. Trimming removed 0 bases at V and 1 base at J, with 8 bases between. The germline V gene has CDR1 SGDLS and CDR2 YYNGEE. CDR3 in DNA: TGTGCCAGCAGCGTAGGGGGCTCGAGCAATCAGCCCCAGCATTTT. As protein: CASSVGGSSNQPQHF.

This chain connects TRBV4-1 to TRBJ2-7, with no clear D. The CDR3 consists of 11 residues. Germline V gene sequence: CDR1 MGHRA, CDR2 YSYEKL. Trimming took 9 bases from V and 12 from J, leaving 18 bases between them. CDR3 protein: CASQPLDIGYF. CDR3 sequence (DNA): TGCGCCAGTCAGCCCCTTGATATTGGGTACTTC.